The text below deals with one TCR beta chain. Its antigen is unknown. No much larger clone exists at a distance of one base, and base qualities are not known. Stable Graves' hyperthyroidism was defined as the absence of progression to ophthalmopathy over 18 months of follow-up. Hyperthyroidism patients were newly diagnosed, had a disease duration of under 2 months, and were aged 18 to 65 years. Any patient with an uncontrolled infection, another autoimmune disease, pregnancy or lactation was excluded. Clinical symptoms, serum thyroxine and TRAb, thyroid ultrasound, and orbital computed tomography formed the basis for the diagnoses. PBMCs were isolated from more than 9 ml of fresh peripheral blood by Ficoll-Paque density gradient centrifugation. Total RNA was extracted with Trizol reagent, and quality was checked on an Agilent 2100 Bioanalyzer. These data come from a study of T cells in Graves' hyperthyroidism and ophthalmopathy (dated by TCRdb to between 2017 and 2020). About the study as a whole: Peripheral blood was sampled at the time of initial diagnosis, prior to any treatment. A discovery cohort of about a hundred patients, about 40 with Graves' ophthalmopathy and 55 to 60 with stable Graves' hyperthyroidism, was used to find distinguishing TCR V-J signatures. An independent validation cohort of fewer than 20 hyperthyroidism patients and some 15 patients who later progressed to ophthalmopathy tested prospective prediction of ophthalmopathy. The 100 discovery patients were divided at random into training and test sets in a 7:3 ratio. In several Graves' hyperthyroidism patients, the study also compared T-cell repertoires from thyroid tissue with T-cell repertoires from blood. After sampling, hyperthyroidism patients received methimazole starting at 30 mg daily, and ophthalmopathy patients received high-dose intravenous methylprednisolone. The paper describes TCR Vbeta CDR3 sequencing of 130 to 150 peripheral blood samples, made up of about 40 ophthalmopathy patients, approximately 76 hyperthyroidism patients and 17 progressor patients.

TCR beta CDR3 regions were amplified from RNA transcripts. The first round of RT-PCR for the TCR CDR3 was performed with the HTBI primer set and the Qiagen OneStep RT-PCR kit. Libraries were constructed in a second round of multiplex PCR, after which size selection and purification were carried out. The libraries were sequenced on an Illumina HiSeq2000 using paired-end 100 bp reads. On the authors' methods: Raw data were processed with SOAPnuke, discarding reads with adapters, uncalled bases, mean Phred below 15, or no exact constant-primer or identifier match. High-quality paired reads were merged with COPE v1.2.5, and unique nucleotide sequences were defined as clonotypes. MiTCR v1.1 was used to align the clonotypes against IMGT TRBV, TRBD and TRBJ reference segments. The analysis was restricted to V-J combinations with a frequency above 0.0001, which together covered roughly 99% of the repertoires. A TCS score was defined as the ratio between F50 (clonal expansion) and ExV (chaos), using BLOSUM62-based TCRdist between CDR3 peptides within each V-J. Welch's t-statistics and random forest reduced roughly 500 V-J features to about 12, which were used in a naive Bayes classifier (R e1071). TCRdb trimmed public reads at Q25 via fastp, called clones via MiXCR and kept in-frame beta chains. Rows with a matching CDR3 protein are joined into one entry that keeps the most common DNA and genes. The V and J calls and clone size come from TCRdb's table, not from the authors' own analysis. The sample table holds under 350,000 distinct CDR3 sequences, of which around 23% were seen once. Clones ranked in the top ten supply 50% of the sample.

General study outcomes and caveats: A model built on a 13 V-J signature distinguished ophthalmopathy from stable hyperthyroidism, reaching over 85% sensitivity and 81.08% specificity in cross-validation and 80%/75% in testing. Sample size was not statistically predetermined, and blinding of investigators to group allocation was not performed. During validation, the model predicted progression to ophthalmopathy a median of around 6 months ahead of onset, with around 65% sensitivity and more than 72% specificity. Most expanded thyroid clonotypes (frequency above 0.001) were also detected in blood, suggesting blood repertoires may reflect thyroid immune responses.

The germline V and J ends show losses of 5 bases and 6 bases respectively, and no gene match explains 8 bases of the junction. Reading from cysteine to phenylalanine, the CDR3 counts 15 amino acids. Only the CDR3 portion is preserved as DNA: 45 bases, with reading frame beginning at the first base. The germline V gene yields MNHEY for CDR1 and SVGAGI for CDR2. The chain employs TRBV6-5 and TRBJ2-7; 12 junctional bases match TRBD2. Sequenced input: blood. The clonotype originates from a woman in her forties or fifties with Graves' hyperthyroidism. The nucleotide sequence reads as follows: TGTGCCAGCAGTATACCGGGACTAGCGGGCCTCGAGCAGTACTTC. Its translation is CASSIPGLAGLEQYF.